These 20 T cell receptor beta chains were sequenced from one sample in a study of shared clonotypes between healthy human individuals. Here immunoSEQ multiplex PCR was the method, and the copy in TCRdb shows in-frame clones only, minus some. The sample lists around 2.1 million clones, under 95% occurring once. Only CD45RO-negative cells positively selected for CCR7 counted as naive CD8 cells, so terminally differentiated effector memory CD45RA+ cells were excluded. The sequenced sample was naive CD8+ T cells from PBMCs. The source is a man between 18 and 29 years old in good health. Some clones in this sample may be carry-over from other donors' samples.

Turning to this clone: The same CDR3 arises from other DNA sequences in this sample as well. The chain is built from TRBV29-1 and TRBJ2-3; 15 positions agree with TRBD2. Germline trimming cut 5 bases from V and 3 bases from J; bases unmatched to any gene: 3. The CDR3 covers 15 residues. In germline, CDR1 is SQVTM, CDR2 ANQGSEA. The CDR3 region is CSVRGTSGRTDTQYF. CDR3 sequence (DNA): TGCAGCGTTCGCGGGACTAGCGGGAGGACAGATACGCAGTATTTT.

This sequence joins TRBV9 and TRBJ1-4, with a weak D call TRBD1 (5 bases). This CDR3 contains 14 residues. Germline V gene lookup returns CDR1 SGDLS and CDR2 YYNGEE. V lost 4 bases and J 8 bases, leaving 15 bases between the germline ends. The CDR3 DNA reads TGTGCCAGCAGCTCCAGAGGTGGGGACGAAAAACTGTTTTTT. This gives the protein CASSSRGGDEKLFF.

The chain employs TRBV19 and TRBJ2-3, with 8 bases fitting TRBD1. The CDR3 contains 20 residues. Germline CDR1 is LNHDA and CDR2 is SQIVND (reference sequence). V trimming: 3 bases; J trimming: 1 base; junction bases outside the gene matches: 18. CDR3 nucleotides: TGTGCCAGTAGTATCAACTTCGCAGGGGGCCGAGGCCCAGGCACAGATACGCAGTATTTT. It specifies CASSINFAGGRGPGTDTQYF. Drawing the rest from reference TRBV19 and TRBJ2-3, the complete variable domain is DGGITQSPKYLFRKEGQNVTLSCEQNLNHDAMYWYRQDPGQGLRLIYYSQIVNDFQKGDIAEGYSVSREKKESFPLTVTSAQKNPTAFYLCASSINFAGGRGPGTDTQYFGPGTRLTVL.

V usage is TRBV6-7 and J usage is TRBJ2-7, with 12 bases identical to TRBD2. TRBV6-7 is labeled an ORF, and its function is uncertain. Germline trimming cut 6 bases from V and 7 bases from J; bases unmatched to any gene: 10. This CDR3 is 15 amino acids long. The CDR3 sequence: CASSLRLAGVREQYF. CDR3 coding DNA: TGTGCCAGCAGCCTGCGACTAGCGGGAGTTCGGGAGCAGTACTTC.

CDR3 DNA sequence: TGTGCCAGCAGCTTGATGTGGGGAGACAGCACAGATACGCAGTATTTT. Translated, it gives CASSLMWGDSTDTQYF. The chain recombines TRBV5-5 with TRBJ2-3; the D gene is possibly TRBD2 (5 bases). Germline V CDR1 and CDR2: SGHKS, YYEKEE (reference sequence). CDR3 length equals 16 residues. Trimming took off 1 base at V and 0 bases at J, with 12 bases between the two ends.

Worth noting for this clone: Other DNA sequences in this sample translate to the same CDR3. The rearrangement links TRBV11-2 to TRBJ2-7; D is perhaps TRBD1 (5 bases). Looked up from germline, CDR1 is SGHAT and CDR2 is FQNNGV. The V end was cut by 3 bases, the J end by 5 bases, with 11 bases between. There are 13 residues in the CDR3. Here the CDR3 reads CASSLGQGNEQYF. CDR3 sequence (DNA): TGTGCCAGCAGCTTGGGTCAGGGTAACGAGCAGTACTTC.

The chain uses TRBV18 and TRBJ2-7, with D perhaps given as TRBD1 or TRBD2 (5 bases each). CDR3 length: 16 residues. Germline CDR1 is KGHSH and CDR2 is LQKENI. V was cut by 1 base and J by 3 bases, with 16 bases left in between. The CDR3 here is CASSPLPGPRVYEQYF. In DNA form, the CDR3 reads TGTGCCAGCTCACCACTCCCGGGACCTCGGGTCTACGAGCAGTACTTC.

The gene calls are TRBV4-1 and TRBJ1-4, with D perhaps TRBD1 (5 bases). Germline CDR1 MGHRA, CDR2 YSYEKL. V lost 3 bases to trimming and J lost 5 bases, with 16 bases between them. The CDR3 extends over 16 amino acids. The CDR3 DNA reads as TGCGCCAGCAGCCAGGTTTCCGGACGGGGCAATGAAAAACTGTTTTTT. This encodes CASSQVSGRGNEKLFF.

This clone was seen a single time. The chain has TRBV28 and TRBJ2-7, with D tentatively TRBD2 (5 bases). Germline CDR1 is MDHEN and CDR2 is SYDVKM. V dropped 7 bases and J dropped 3 bases, with 16 bases sitting between them. The CDR3 runs to 14 residues. CDR3 DNA sequence: TGTGCCAGCACCTTTGAGGGTTCGGGCTACGAGCAGTACTTC. It yields the protein CASTFEGSGYEQYF.

Details on this clone: The sample holds other DNA sequences that translate to the same CDR3. This chain links TRBV30 with TRBJ1-1; D is possibly TRBD1 (6 bases). The germline CDR1 and CDR2 sequences are GTSNPN and SVGIG (reference sequence). The V end was cut by 0 bases, the J end by 5 bases, with 7 bases between. The CDR3 runs to 12 residues. The CDR3 region is CAWSVGGTEAFF. As DNA, the CDR3 is TGTGCCTGGAGTGTAGGGGGGACTGAAGCTTTCTTT. The full variable domain, rest sourced from reference TRBV30 and TRBJ1-1, is SQTIHQWPATLVQPVGSPLSLECTVEGTSNPNLYWYRQAAGRGLQLLFYSVGIGQISSEVPQNLSASRPQDRQFILSSKKLLLSDSGFYLCAWSVGGTEAFFGQGTRLTVV.

This clone came up once. V and J are TRBV7-3 and TRBJ2-2, with no clear D. CDR1 and CDR2 from the germline V gene are SGHTA and FQGTGA. The CDR3 runs 15 residues. The V end lost 5 bases, the J end lost 3 bases, and 13 bases lay between the germline ends. The CDR3 nucleotides read TGTGCCAGCAGCCAAGGAGCGTCTTACACCGGGGAGCTGTTTTTT. Its translation is CASSQGASYTGELFF.

The chain couples TRBV11-2 to TRBJ1-5; D perhaps matches TRBD1 (6 bases). V lost 3 bases to trimming and J lost 5 bases, with 14 bases between them. CDR3 length equals 15 residues. From germline, CDR1 is SGHAT and CDR2 FQNNGV. CDR3 nucleotide sequence: TGTGCCAGCAGCTTTAGGGGGGGTCGTGATCAGCCCCAGCATTTT. Protein: CASSFRGGRDQPQHF. Full variable domain (remainder filled in from reference TRBV11-2 and TRBJ1-5): EAGVAQSPRYKIIEKRQSVAFWCNPISGHATLYWYQQILGQGPKLLIQFQNNGVVDDSQLPKDRFSAERLKGVDSTLKIQPAKLEDSAVYLCASSFRGGRDQPQHFGDGTRLSIL.

Only one count was recorded for this clone. This sequence joins TRBV2 and TRBJ2-1, with TRBD2 identical over 8 bases. Germline lookup yields CDR1 SNHLY and CDR2 FYNNEI. The CDR3 spans 17 residues. V lost 6 bases, J lost 7 bases, and 17 bases stayed unmatched. CDR3 sequence: CASRVPFLAGPGNEQFF. Here the CDR3 DNA reads TGTGCCAGCAGGGTACCCTTTCTAGCGGGCCCAGGTAATGAGCAGTTCTTC.

V usage is TRBV10-2 and J usage is TRBJ2-7; possible D gene TRBD2, 5 bases. V lost 9 bases and J 7 bases, leaving 13 bases between the germline ends. This CDR3 comprises 11 residues. Per the germline V gene, CDR1 is WSHSY and CDR2 is SAAADI. Here the CDR3 reads CARGRGSEQYF. The CDR3 region has the DNA TGCGCCAGGGGGAGAGGCTCTGAGCAGTACTTC.

This clone was counted a single time. The same CDR3 arises from other DNA sequences in this sample as well. The chain links TRBV28 to TRBJ1-1, with 9 bases aligning to TRBD1. There are 15 residues in the CDR3. V was pared by 2 bases and J by 5 bases, with 6 bases of the junction left unmatched. Looked up from germline, CDR1 is MDHEN and CDR2 is SYDVKM. The chain's CDR3 is CASSLRGQGRTEAFF. The CDR3 DNA sequence: TGTGCCAGCAGTTTACGCGGACAGGGGAGGACTGAAGCTTTCTTT.

This clone was counted once. This chain links TRBV13 with TRBJ2-2; unclear D gene. V lost 5 bases and J lost 7, with 11 bases in between. The CDR3 totals 13 residues. In germline, CDR1 is PRHDT, CDR2 FYEKMQ (reference sequence). CDR3 nucleotides: TGTGCCAGCAGCCCGAGGACCCACGGGGAGCTGTTTTTT. Residues: CASSPRTHGELFF.

The chain couples TRBV28 to TRBJ1-1; D possibly corresponds to TRBD1 (5 bases). The length of the CDR3 is 15 residues. Per germline, CDR1 MDHEN and CDR2 SYDVKM. V lost 5 bases to trimming and J lost 2 bases, with 15 bases between them. In nucleotides, the CDR3 is TGTGCCAGCAGTCGTAAAGCCAGGGTAAACACTGAAGCTTTCTTT. Encoded protein: CASSRKARVNTEAFF.

This clone showed up just a few times. The rearrangement links TRBV30 to TRBJ1-1; no clear D gene. This CDR3 comprises 12 residues. V lost 6 bases and J lost 1, with 9 bases in between. The V gene's germline CDR1 is GTSNPN and CDR2 SVGIG (reference sequence). CDR3 sequence reads: CACAVTNTEAFF. The DNA for the CDR3 is TGTGCCTGCGCCGTCACGAACACTGAAGCTTTCTTT.

Points on this clone: The same CDR3 arises from other DNA sequences in this sample as well. The chain links TRBV4-2 to TRBJ2-7; 15 positions agree with TRBD2. The length of the CDR3 is 15 residues. Germline V CDR1 and CDR2: LGHNA, YNFKEQ. J gave up 3 bases and V 3 bases, and 0 bases lay outside the gene matches. CDR3: CASSQGLAGGYEQYF. The CDR3, as DNA: TGTGCCAGCAGCCAGGGACTAGCGGGAGGCTACGAGCAGTACTTC.

This chain connects TRBV18 to TRBJ1-5; possible D gene TRBD1, 5 bases. Looked up from germline, CDR1 is KGHSH and CDR2 is LQKENI. Trimming pared 3 bases from V and 0 bases from J, leaving 9 bases between. The CDR3 length is 15 residues. The CDR3 protein is CASSPEGNSNQPQHF. Written as DNA, the CDR3 is TGTGCCAGCTCACCGGAGGGGAATAGCAATCAGCCCCAGCATTTT. The full variable domain, its missing parts supplied by reference TRBV18 and TRBJ1-5, is NAGVMQNPRHLVRRRGQEARLRCSPMKGHSHVYWYRQLPEEGLKFMVYLQKENIIDESGMPKERFSAEFPKEGPSILRIQQVVRGDSAAYFCASSPEGNSNQPQHFGDGTRLSIL.